The entry below gives a single T cell receptor beta chain sequence along with its context. Its antigen is as yet unknown. A much larger clone sits a single nucleotide away, making a read error possible. This sample is part of a study of molecular identifiers for immune sequencing clone quantification. In the study overall: In the replicates, RNA derived from approximately 20,000 or 100,000 naive CD8 cells was divided into five parts, and four were sequenced.

Generation of bulk TCR libraries relied on previously described methods and listed TCR primers. TCRdb re-derived calls from the PCR reads in MiXCR, one entry per CDR3 protein. Among more than 300,000 distinct CDR3 sequences listed, 20% to 25% were seen once. Trimming took 5 bases from V and 6 from J, leaving 21 bases between them. The CDR3 totals 16 residues. Study-wide results and limits: Reports indicate spiked Jurkat TCR RNA from one cell could be found among some 980,000 naive cells.

The TCR sequence derives from a human donor in good health. Some libraries in this study had Jurkat cell RNA spiked in. The sample taken for sequencing was naive CD8+ T cells from blood, with Jurkat cell RNA spiked in. Noted subset: FACS-sorted CD8+CD4-CCR7+CD45RA+ naive T cells. This chain uses TRBV12-3 or TRBV12-4 with TRBJ2-3; no clear D gene. The CDR3 here is CASSPAGDSLVDTQYF. The CDR3 DNA sequence: TGTGCCAGCAGTCCCGCCGGAGATTCCCTCGTGGATACGCAGTATTTT.